These 28 T cell receptor beta chains came from one sample sequenced in a study of early T cells in non-severe SARS-CoV-2 infection. TCRdb used MiXCR to reprocess the 5' RACE reads, holding one entry per CDR3 protein. The table has under 70,000 distinct CDR3 sequences, approximately 12% seen once. What was sequenced was whole blood. Source of these receptors: an adult who was a healthcare worker with PCR-confirmed SARS-CoV-2 infection or an uninfected control (not recorded which).

The rearrangement links TRBV4-1 to TRBJ2-7; no reliable D call. The CDR3 contains 15 residues. Germline CDR1 is MGHRA and CDR2 is YSYEKL. V was pared by 0 bases and J by 4 bases, with 13 bases between. The CDR3 nucleotides are TGCGCCAGCAGCCAAGATCTGGTAGACCAGTACGAGCAGTACTTC. Its protein is CASSQDLVDQYEQYF.

The J gene is TRBJ2-1, the V gene TRBV28; 8 bases are a match to TRBD2. The trim removed 2 bases at V and 5 bases at J, leaving 2 bases unmatched. The CDR3 runs 14 residues. CDR1 is MDHEN and CDR2 is SYDVKM in the germline V gene. CDR3 sequence (DNA): TGTGCCAGCAGTTTAACGGGGGGGCACAATGAGCAGTTCTTC. Translation gives CASSLTGGHNEQFF.

The chain couples TRBV19 to TRBJ2-4; D gene ambiguous. CDR1 and CDR2 (germline): LNHDA, SQIVND (reference sequence). The CDR3 is 12 residues long. The V gene lost 3 bases and the J gene lost 7 bases, with 7 bases spanning the gap. The DNA of the CDR3 is TGTGCCAGTAGTATCACTGCGAACATTCAGTACTTC. As protein: CASSITANIQYF.

In this sample, this clonotype turned up a few times. The chain combines TRBV5-6 with TRBJ2-5, with 11 bases lining up with TRBD1. Germline V gene data show CDR1 as SGHDT and CDR2 as YYEEEE. V shed 3 bases and J 2 bases; nucleotides not matched to a gene: 3. The CDR3 is made up of 15 amino acids. DNA for the CDR3: TGTGCCAGCAGCTCCCGGGACAGGGGGCAAGAGACCCAGTACTTC. Protein: CASSSRDRGQETQYF.

The table lists this clonotype with many counts. This chain links TRBV28 with TRBJ2-7, with D maybe TRBD1 (7 bases). Deletions cut 3 bases from V and 3 bases from J, with 15 bases between. From germline, CDR1 is MDHEN and CDR2 SYDVKM. The CDR3 loop spans 15 amino acids. CDR3 region: CASSFQGGGVYEQYF. The DNA for the CDR3 is TGTGCCAGCAGTTTCCAAGGAGGGGGCGTCTACGAGCAGTACTTC.

This rearrangement joins TRBV11-2 to TRBJ2-7; 9 nucleotides agree with TRBD2. Germline-derived CDR1 and CDR2 are SGHAT and FQNNGV. The CDR3 is 16 residues long. With 5 bases clipped from V and 3 bases from J, the junction kept 11 bases outside the gene matches. CDR3: CASSIIAGARVYEQYF. CDR3 DNA sequence: TGTGCCAGCAGCATCATAGCGGGGGCCCGAGTCTACGAGCAGTACTTC.

This clonotype was picked up many times. This rearrangement joins TRBV21-1 to TRBJ2-5; the table calls TRBD2, which could not be checked here. TRBV21-1 is a pseudogene segment. This CDR3 comprises 13 residues. The CDR3 spells CASSKRDGGTQYF. As DNA, the CDR3 is TGTGCCAGCAGCAAGCGCGACGGAGGGACCCAGTACTTC.

In its sample, this clonotype was seen a few times. V usage is TRBV7-8 and J usage is TRBJ2-4; 8 bases line up with TRBD2. Looked up from germline, CDR1 is SGHVS and CDR2 is FQNEAQ. This CDR3 has 17 residues. Trimming removed 8 bases from V and 0 bases from J; junction bases left unmatched: 12. CDR3: CASSLGGALLAKNIQYF. In nucleotides, the CDR3 is TGTGCCAGCTCACTCGGGGGGGCCCTTTTAGCCAAAAACATTCAGTACTTC.

The gene calls are TRBV19 and TRBJ1-1; D is unresolved. This CDR3 contains 13 residues. V was clipped by 7 bases and J by 2 bases, with 11 bases between them. Germline lookup yields CDR1 LNHDA and CDR2 SQIVND (reference sequence). The CDR3 sequence: CASNSRLNTEAFF. As DNA, the CDR3 is TGTGCCAGTAATTCCAGACTAAACACTGAAGCTTTCTTT.

The chain recombines TRBV18 with TRBJ1-1; no clear D. Trimming pared 3 bases from V and 6 bases from J, leaving 11 bases between. Germline assignment: CDR1 KGHSH and CDR2 LQKENI. The CDR3 covers 13 residues. As DNA, the CDR3 is TGTGCCAGCTCACCGGAGAATATTGCTGAAGCTTTCTTT. It codes for CASSPENIAEAFF.

This clonotype occurred many times. V gene TRBV5-1 combines with J gene TRBJ1-1, with D possibly matching TRBD1 (5 bases). Germline loops: CDR1 SGHRS, CDR2 YFSETQ. The V gene lost 1 base and the J gene lost 2 bases, with 9 bases spanning the gap. CDR3 length: 14 amino acids. The CDR3 nucleotides read TGCGCCAGCAGCTTGTCAGGGACCAACACTGAAGCTTTCTTT. It is translated as CASSLSGTNTEAFF.

V and J are TRBV29-1 and TRBJ2-7; the match to TRBD2 covers 12 bases. V lost 6 bases to trimming and J lost 2 bases; unmatched junction nucleotides: 2. From germline, CDR1 is SQVTM and CDR2 ANQGSEA. CDR3 length equals 13 residues. The CDR3 bases are TGCAGCGTATCTAGCGGGGGGGCCTACGAGCAGTACTTC. As protein: CSVSSGGAYEQYF.

This clonotype was seen many times. The V call is TRBV2, the J call TRBJ2-7; 8 bases line up with TRBD2. The CDR3 sequence is 13 residues long. From germline, CDR1 is SNHLY and CDR2 FYNNEI. V dropped 3 bases and J dropped 5; count of bases not matched to a gene: 3. The CDR3: CASSEGTRNEQYF. CDR3 DNA: TGTGCCAGCAGTGAGGGGACTAGGAACGAGCAGTACTTC.

This chain connects TRBV4-3 to TRBJ1-1; no clear D gene. The V gene lost 3 bases and the J gene lost 2 bases, with 4 bases spanning the gap. CDR1 is LGHNA and CDR2 is YSLEER in the germline V gene. The CDR3 spans 12 residues. CDR3 nucleotide sequence: TGCGCCAGCAGCCACTACAACACTGAAGCTTTCTTT. Translated: CASSHYNTEAFF.

This clonotype was seen a few times. The rearrangement links TRBV28 to TRBJ2-7; D is tentatively TRBD1 or TRBD2 (5 bases each). The CDR3 sequence is 15 residues long. The V and J ends lost 2 bases and 2 bases respectively, with 13 bases between them. Germline V gene lookup returns CDR1 MDHEN and CDR2 SYDVKM. The CDR3: CASSLIGTAAYEQYF. In nucleotides, the CDR3 is TGTGCCAGCAGTTTAATAGGGACCGCGGCCTACGAGCAGTACTTC.

This chain connects TRBV2 to TRBJ2-7, with 8 bases aligning to TRBD1. After removal of 9 bases from V and 3 bases from J, the junction contained 7 bases not matched to a gene. The CDR3 consists of 13 residues. The V gene's germline CDR1 is SNHLY and CDR2 FYNNEI. In DNA form, the CDR3 reads TGTGCCAGTTACCGGGACAGGAACTACGAGCAGTACTTC. Translation gives CASYRDRNYEQYF.

This clonotype occurred a few times. The gene calls are TRBV5-6 and TRBJ1-3, with 10 nucleotides matching TRBD1. Germline assignment: CDR1 SGHDT and CDR2 YYEEEE. V lost 3 bases to trimming and J lost 4 bases; unmatched junction nucleotides: 7. CDR3 size: 16 residues. The CDR3: CASSSMRDRGGNTIYF. The CDR3 nucleotides are TGTGCCAGCAGCTCGATGCGGGACAGGGGCGGAAACACCATATATTTT.

This clonotype was observed many times. The V call is TRBV20-1, the J call TRBJ1-5; no clear D. V lost 3 bases and J lost 0, with 21 bases in between. Germline V CDR1 and CDR2: DFQATT, SNEGSKA (reference sequence). CDR3 size: 18 residues. In nucleotides, the CDR3 is TGCAGTGCTAGGGTTGGGAAGGGATTGAGGTTTAGCAATCAGCCCCAGCATTTT. Protein product: CSARVGKGLRFSNQPQHF.

This clonotype was seen many times. This chain joins TRBV12-3 or TRBV12-4 and TRBJ2-7; D is possibly TRBD1 or TRBD2 (5 bases each). The CDR3 contains 13 residues. Trimming stripped 4 bases from V and 4 bases from J, with 11 bases between. CDR3 protein: CASSSPRGYEQYF. CDR3 bases: TGTGCCAGCAGTTCCCCGAGGGGATACGAGCAGTACTTC.

The J gene is TRBJ2-2, the V gene TRBV2; D unresolved. The CDR3 has 14 residues. Per the germline V gene, CDR1 is SNHLY and CDR2 is FYNNEI. V was trimmed by 7 bases and J by 5 bases, leaving 14 bases between them. This CDR3 reads CASNQQGLTGELFF. The DNA of the CDR3 is TGTGCCAGCAACCAACAAGGGTTAACCGGGGAGCTGTTTTTT.

A few counts support this clonotype. The rearrangement links TRBV18 to TRBJ2-7, with D possibly being TRBD2 (5 bases). The germline V and J ends were trimmed by 4 bases and 4 bases, with 11 bases remaining between them. The CDR3 extends over 13 amino acids. Germline-derived CDR1 and CDR2 are KGHSH and LQKENI. In DNA, the CDR3 is TGTGCCAGCTCACTCGGCCCGGGGTACGAGCAGTACTTC. It translates to CASSLGPGYEQYF.

This clonotype was seen a handful of times. The chain has TRBV7-2 and TRBJ2-1, with D maybe TRBD2 (5 bases). CDR3 length: 15 residues. Trimming took off 5 bases at V and 9 bases at J, with 20 bases between the two ends. Germline V gene lookup returns CDR1 SGHTA and CDR2 FQGNSA. In DNA, the CDR3 is TGTGCCAGCAGCCAAGGACTCCTAAGTATTGGTGAGCAGTTCTTC. It specifies CASSQGLLSIGEQFF.

The chain links TRBV19 to TRBJ2-1; D gene unclear. With 3 bases removed from V and 7 bases from J, the gap between germline ends came to 10 bases. The CDR3 runs to 13 residues. Germline CDR1 LNHDA, CDR2 SQIVND (reference sequence). The CDR3 sequence is CASSIAGINEQFF. CDR3 coding DNA: TGTGCCAGTAGTATTGCAGGCATTAATGAGCAGTTCTTC.

The chain couples TRBV9 to TRBJ1-4, with 8 bases aligning to TRBD1. The length of the CDR3 is 13 residues. The germline V gene encodes CDR1 SGDLS and CDR2 YYNGEE. V lost 4 bases and J lost 9; bases outside the gene matches: 5. The CDR3 region is CASSPRQGQKLFF. The CDR3 coding sequence is TGTGCCAGCAGCCCTCGACAGGGGCAAAAACTGTTTTTT.

V is TRBV24-1 and J is TRBJ1-1, with D hard to call. From germline, CDR1 is KGHDR and CDR2 SFDVKD. V lost 6 bases, J lost 1 base, and 8 bases lay in between. This CDR3 contains 13 residues. The CDR3, as DNA: TGTGCCACCAGTCCCGGCTGGAACACTGAAGCTTTCTTT. Translated: CATSPGWNTEAFF.

This clonotype was seen many times. This chain connects TRBV10-3 to TRBJ1-4, with D perhaps TRBD1 (6 bases). Per the germline V gene, CDR1 is ENHRY and CDR2 is SYGVKD. CDR3 length equals 13 residues. Deletions cut 6 bases from V and 3 bases from J, with 8 bases between. Here the CDR3 reads CAIRGAANEKLFF. CDR3 DNA sequence: TGTGCCATCAGGGGGGCGGCTAATGAAAAACTGTTTTTT.

This clonotype was detected many times. This sequence joins TRBV7-2 and TRBJ1-1, with D possibly TRBD1 on 6 matching bases. CDR3 length: 14 amino acids. Trimming took 5 bases from V and 7 from J, leaving 17 bases between them. Germline V gene sequence: CDR1 SGHTA, CDR2 FQGNSA. CDR3 amino acids: CASSASGARGEAFF. The CDR3 region has the DNA TGTGCCAGCAGCGCCTCGGGCGCCAGGGGTGAAGCTTTCTTT.

This clonotype was picked up a small number of times. V gene TRBV27 combines with J gene TRBJ2-7; D is uncertain. The CDR3 loop spans 12 amino acids. V dropped 5 bases and J dropped 0 bases, with 5 bases sitting between them. Germline lookup yields CDR1 MNHEY and CDR2 SMNVEV (reference sequence). The CDR3 region is CASSTNSYEQYF. CDR3 DNA sequence: TGTGCCAGCAGTACTAACTCCTACGAGCAGTACTTC.